This T cell receptor (beta chain) was recorded in a study of Graves' ophthalmopathy and Graves' hyperthyroidism. This clonotype was found many times. Its antigen is not known. Regarding the study as a whole: Ophthalmopathy cases were distinguished from stable hyperthyroidism by a 13-signature model, reaching about 91% sensitivity and about 81% specificity. In blood appeared most of the expanded thyroid clonotypes whose frequency exceeded 0.001.

In germline, CDR1 is SNHLY, CDR2 FYNNEI. The CDR3 has 12 residues. J was trimmed by 8 bases and V by 4 bases; bases with no gene match: 4. The stable label applied to hyperthyroidism with no ophthalmopathy within 18 months of follow-up. Investigators amplified TCR beta CDR3 regions from RNA transcripts. An opening RT-PCR round employed HTBI primers and preceded a second-round multiplex PCR. TCRdb passed the multiplex PCR reads through MiXCR, listing each CDR3 protein once. The table lists about 620,000 distinct CDR3 sequences, 22% of them singletons. Sequencing input: peripheral blood. This chain connects TRBV2 to TRBJ1-2, with 7 bases identical to TRBD1. The TCR comes from a woman younger than 30 with stable Graves' hyperthyroidism. Some clones in this sample may be carry-over from other donors' samples. The CDR3 region has the DNA TGTGCCAGCAGTGGCCGGGACAGCGGCTACACCTTC. It encodes CASSGRDSGYTF.